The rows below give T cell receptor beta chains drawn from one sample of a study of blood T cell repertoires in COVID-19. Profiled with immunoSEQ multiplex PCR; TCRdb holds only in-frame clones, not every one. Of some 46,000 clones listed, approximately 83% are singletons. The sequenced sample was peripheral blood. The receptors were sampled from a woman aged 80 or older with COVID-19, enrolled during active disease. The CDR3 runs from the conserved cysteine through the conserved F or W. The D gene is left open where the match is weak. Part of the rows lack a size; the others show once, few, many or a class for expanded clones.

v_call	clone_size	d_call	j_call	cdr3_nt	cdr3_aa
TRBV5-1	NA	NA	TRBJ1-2	TGCGCCAGCAGCTTGCCAGGCGATGGCTACACCTTC	CASSLPGDGYTF
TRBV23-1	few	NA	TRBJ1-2	TGCGCCAGCAAGTCCGGGGCGGGGTATGGCTACACCTTC	CASKSGAGYGYTF
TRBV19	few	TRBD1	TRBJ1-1	TGTGCCAGTAGTCCACAGGGGTGGGCCTACACTGAAGCTTTCTTT	CASSPQGWAYTEAFF
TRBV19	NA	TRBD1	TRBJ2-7	TGTGCCAGTAGTATAGATGGCAGGGGGTACGACGAGCAGTACTTC	CASSIDGRGYDEQYF
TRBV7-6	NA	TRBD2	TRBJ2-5	TGTGCCAGCAGCTTAGAGGCTAGCGGGGGGGCGAAGCAAGAGACCCAGTACTTC	CASSLEASGGAKQETQYF
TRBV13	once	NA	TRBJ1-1	TGTGCCAGCAGCCTTAGGGGTAGGAACACTGAAGCTTTCTTT	CASSLRGRNTEAFF
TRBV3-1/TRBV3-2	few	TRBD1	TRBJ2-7	TGTGCCAGCAGCACCTCCACACAGGGGGCCTTCTACGAGCAGTACTTC	CASSTSTQGAFYEQYF
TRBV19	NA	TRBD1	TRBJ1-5	TGTGCCAGTAGCCGGGACAGGGGCAATCAGCCCCAGCATTTT	CASSRDRGNQPQHF
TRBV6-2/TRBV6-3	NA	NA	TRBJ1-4	TGTGCCAGCAGCCCTCGGGGGGCCGGGGATGAAAAACTGTTTTTT	CASSPRGAGDEKLFF
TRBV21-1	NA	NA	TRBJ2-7	TGTGCCAGCAGCCCAGGGGTCTACGAGCAGTACTTC	CASSPGVYEQYF
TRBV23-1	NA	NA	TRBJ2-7	TGCGCCAGCAGTCAGTCTCAGGGAACCGAGCAGTACTTC	CASSQSQGTEQYF
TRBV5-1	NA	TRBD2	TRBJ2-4	TGCGCCAGCAGCACCTTCCGGGGGGGCAAAAACATTCAGTACTTC	CASSTFRGGKNIQYF
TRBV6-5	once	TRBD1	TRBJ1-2	TGTGCCAGCATAAGGGGGCGAGATGGCTACACCTTC	CASIRGRDGYTF
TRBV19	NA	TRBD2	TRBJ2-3	TGTGCCAGTAGTGTTAGCGGGAACACAGATACGCAGTATTTT	CASSVSGNTDTQYF
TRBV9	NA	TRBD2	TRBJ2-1	TGTGCCAGCAGCTCCTCCGCTAGCGGGAGAAGTGAGCAGTTCTTC	CASSSSASGRSEQFF
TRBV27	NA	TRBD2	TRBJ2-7	TGTGCCAGCAGTTTACCTAGCGGGGATCCTACCCACTACGTCAAGCAGTACTTC	CASSLPSGDPTHYVKQYF
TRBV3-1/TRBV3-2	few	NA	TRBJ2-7	TGTGCCAGCAGCCCAGGAGGGAGTAGGTCCCTCGAGCAGTACTTC	CASSPGGSRSLEQYF
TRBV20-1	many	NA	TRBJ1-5	TGCAGTGCTAGTAGGGGTTTCCAAAGCAATCAGCCCCAGCATTTT	CSASRGFQSNQPQHF
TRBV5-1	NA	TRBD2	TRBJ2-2	TGCGCCAGCAGTTTCCGACTAGCGGGAGAGGGGACCGGGGAGCTGTTTTTT	CASSFRLAGEGTGELFF
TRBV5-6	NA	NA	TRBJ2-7	TGTGCCAGCAGCTCCCGCCTCCGAACTTCCTCCTACGAGCAGTACTTC	CASSSRLRTSSYEQYF
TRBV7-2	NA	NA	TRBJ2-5	TGTGCCAGCAGCTCACAGATGGGCAGCCAAGAGACCCAGTACTTC	CASSSQMGSQETQYF
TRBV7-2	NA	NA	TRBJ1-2	TGTGCCAGCAGTATAGACCCGGGGGTCCCGCGTACCTTC	CASSIDPGVPRTF
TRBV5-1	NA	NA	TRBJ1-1	TGCGCCAGCAGCTTGGGCGGAAACCCAGGGACTGAAGCTTTCTTT	CASSLGGNPGTEAFF